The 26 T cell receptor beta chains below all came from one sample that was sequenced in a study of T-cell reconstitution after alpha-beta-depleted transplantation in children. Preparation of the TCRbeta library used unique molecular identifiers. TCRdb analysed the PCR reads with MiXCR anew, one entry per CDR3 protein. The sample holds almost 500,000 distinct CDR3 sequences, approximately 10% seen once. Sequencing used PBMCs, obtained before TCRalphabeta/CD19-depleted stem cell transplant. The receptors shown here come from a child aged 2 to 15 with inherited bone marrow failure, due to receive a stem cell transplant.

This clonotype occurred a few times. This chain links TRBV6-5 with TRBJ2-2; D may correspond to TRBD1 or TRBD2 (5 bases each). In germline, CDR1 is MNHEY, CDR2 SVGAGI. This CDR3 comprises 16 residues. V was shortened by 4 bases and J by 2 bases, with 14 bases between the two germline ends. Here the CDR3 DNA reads TGTGCCAGCAGTTTCTCCGGGACGATCAACACCGGGGAGCTGTTTTTT. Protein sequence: CASSFSGTINTGELFF.

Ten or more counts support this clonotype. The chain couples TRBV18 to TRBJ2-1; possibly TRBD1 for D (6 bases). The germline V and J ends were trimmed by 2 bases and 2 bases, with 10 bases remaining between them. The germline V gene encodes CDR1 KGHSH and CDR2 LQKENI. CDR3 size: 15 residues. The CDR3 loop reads CASSPGTSAYNEQFF. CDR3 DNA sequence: TGTGCCAGCTCACCAGGGACAAGCGCCTACAATGAGCAGTTCTTC. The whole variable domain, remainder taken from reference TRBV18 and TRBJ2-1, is NAGVMQNPRHLVRRRGQEARLRCSPMKGHSHVYWYRQLPEEGLKFMVYLQKENIIDESGMPKERFSAEFPKEGPSILRIQQVVRGDSAAYFCASSPGTSAYNEQFFGPGTRLTVL.

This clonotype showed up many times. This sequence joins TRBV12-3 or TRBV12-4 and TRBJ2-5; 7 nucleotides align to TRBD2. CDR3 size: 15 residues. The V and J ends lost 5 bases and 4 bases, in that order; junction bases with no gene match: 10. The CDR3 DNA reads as TGTGCCAGCAGTACCGCGCTAGCGGAGAGAGAGACCCAGTACTTC. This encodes CASSTALAERETQYF.

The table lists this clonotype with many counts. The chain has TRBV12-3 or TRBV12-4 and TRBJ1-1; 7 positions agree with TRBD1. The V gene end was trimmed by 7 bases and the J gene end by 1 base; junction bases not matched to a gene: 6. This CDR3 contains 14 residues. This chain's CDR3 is CASTTTGSNTEAFF. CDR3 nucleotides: TGTGCCAGCACCACGACAGGGTCGAACACTGAAGCTTTCTTT.

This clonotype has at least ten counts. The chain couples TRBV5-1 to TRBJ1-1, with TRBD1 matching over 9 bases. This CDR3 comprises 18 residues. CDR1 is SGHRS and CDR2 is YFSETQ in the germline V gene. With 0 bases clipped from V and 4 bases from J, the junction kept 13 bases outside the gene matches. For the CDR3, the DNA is TGCGCCAGCAGCTTGGCGGCACCACAGGGGGCGAGGGTCACTGAAGCTTTCTTT. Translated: CASSLAAPQGARVTEAFF.

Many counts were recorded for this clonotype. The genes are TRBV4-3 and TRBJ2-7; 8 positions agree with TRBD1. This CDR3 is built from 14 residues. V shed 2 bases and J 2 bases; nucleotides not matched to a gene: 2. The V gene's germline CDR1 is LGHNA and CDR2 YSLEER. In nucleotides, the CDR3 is TGCGCCAGCAGCCAAACGGACAGGGCCTACGAGCAGTACTTC. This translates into CASSQTDRAYEQYF.

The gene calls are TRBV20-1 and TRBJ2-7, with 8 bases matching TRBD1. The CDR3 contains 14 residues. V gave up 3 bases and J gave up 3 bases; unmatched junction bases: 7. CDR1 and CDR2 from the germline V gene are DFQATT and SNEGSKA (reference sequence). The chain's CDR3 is CSARSPGGGYEQYF. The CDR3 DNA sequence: TGCAGTGCTAGGTCCCCAGGGGGCGGCTACGAGCAGTACTTC.

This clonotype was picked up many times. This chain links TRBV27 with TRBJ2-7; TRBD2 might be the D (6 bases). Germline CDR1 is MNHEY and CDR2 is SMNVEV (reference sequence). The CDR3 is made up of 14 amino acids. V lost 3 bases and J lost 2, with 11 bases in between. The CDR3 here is CASSLGSGAYEQYF. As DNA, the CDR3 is TGTGCCAGCAGTTTGGGTAGCGGAGCCTACGAGCAGTACTTC.

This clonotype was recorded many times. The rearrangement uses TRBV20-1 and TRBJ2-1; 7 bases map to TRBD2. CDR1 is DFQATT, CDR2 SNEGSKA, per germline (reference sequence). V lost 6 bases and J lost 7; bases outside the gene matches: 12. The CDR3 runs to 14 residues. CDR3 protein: CSARTRGSWNEQFF. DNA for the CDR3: TGCAGTGCAAGGACACGCGGGAGTTGGAATGAGCAGTTCTTC.

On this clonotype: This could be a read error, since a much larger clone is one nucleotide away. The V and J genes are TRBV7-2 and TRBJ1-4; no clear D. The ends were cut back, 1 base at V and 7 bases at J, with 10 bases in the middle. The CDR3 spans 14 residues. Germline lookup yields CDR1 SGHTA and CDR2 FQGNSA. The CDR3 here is CASSLVVGIEKLFF. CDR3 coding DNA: TGTGCCAGCAGCTTAGTCGTCGGTATTGAAAAACTGTTTTTT.

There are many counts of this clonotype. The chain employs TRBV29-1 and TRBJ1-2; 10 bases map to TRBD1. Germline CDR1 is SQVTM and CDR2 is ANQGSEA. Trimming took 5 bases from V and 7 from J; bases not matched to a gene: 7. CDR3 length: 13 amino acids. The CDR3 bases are TGCAGCGTTCTACCGGACAGGGGGAGTGGCTACACCTTC. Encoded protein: CSVLPDRGSGYTF.

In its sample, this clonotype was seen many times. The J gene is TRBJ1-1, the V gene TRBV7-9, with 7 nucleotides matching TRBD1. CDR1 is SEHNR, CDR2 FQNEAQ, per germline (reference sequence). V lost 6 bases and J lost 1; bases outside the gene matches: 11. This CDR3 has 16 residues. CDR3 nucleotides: TGTGCCAGCAGATCCAATCCGGGACAGACGAACACTGAAGCTTTCTTT. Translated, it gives CASRSNPGQTNTEAFF. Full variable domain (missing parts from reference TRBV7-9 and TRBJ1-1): DTGVSQNPRHKITKRGQNVTFRCDPISEHNRLYWYRQTLGQGPEFLTYFQNEAQLEKSRLLSDRFSAERPKGSFSTLEIQRTEQGDSAMYLCASRSNPGQTNTEAFFGQGTRLTVV.

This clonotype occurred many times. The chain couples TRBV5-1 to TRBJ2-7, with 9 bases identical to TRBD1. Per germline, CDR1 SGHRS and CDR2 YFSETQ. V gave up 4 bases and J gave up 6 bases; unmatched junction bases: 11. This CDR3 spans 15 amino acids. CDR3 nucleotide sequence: TGCGCCAGCAGCCCCCCTTGGGGGACAGGGTCCGAGCAGTACTTC. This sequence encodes CASSPPWGTGSEQYF.

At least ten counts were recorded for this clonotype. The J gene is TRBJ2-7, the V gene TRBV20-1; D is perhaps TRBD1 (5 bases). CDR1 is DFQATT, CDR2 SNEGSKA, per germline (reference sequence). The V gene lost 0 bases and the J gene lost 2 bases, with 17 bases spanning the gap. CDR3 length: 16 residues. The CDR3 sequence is CSARDLVDPGPYEQYF. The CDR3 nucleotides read TGCAGTGCTAGAGATTTAGTAGACCCAGGGCCCTACGAGCAGTACTTC.

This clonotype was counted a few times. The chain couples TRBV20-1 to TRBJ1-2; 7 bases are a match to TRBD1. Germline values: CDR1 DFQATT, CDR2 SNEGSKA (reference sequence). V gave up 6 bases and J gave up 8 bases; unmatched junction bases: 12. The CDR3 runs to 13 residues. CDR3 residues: CSAWDSPSGGYTF. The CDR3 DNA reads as TGCAGTGCGTGGGACAGCCCCTCTGGGGGCTACACCTTC.

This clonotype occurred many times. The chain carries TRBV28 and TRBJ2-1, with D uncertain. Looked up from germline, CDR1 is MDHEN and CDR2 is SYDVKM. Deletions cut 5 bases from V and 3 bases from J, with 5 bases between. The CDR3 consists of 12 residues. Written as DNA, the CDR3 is TGTGCCAGCAGTAACTACTACAATGAGCAGTTCTTC. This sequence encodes CASSNYYNEQFF.

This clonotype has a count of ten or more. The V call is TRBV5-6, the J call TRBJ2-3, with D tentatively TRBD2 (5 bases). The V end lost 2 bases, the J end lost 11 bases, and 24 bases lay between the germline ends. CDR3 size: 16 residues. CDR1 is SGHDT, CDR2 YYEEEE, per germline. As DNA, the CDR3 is TGTGCCAGCAGCTTCTACGTTCGGCGGGTGGGATATCTGCAGTATTTT. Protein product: CASSFYVRRVGYLQYF.

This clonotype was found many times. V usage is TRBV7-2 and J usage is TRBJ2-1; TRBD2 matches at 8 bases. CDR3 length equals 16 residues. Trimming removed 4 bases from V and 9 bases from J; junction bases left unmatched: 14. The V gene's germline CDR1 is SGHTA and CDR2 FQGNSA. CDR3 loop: CASSSSGSRSSPEQFF. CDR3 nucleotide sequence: TGTGCCAGCAGCTCGAGCGGGAGTCGATCCTCCCCTGAGCAGTTCTTC.

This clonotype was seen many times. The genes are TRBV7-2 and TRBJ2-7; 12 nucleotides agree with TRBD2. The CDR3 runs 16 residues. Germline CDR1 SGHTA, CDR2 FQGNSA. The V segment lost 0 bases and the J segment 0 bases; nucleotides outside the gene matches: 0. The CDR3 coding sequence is TGTGCCAGCAGCTTAGCGACTAGCGGGAGCTCCTACGAGCAGTACTTC. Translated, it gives CASSLATSGSSYEQYF. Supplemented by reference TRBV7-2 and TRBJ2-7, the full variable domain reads GAGVSQSPSNKVTEKGKDVELRCDPISGHTALYWYRQSLGQGLEFLIYFQGNSAPDKSGLPSDRFSAERTGGSVSTLTIQRTQQEDSAVYLCASSLATSGSSYEQYFGPGTRLTVT.

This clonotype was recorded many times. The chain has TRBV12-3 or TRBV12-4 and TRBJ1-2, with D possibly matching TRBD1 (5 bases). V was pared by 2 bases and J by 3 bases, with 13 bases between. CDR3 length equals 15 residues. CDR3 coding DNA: TGTGCCAGCAGTTTATCGGCAGGGAGTGACTATGGCTACACCTTC. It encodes CASSLSAGSDYGYTF.

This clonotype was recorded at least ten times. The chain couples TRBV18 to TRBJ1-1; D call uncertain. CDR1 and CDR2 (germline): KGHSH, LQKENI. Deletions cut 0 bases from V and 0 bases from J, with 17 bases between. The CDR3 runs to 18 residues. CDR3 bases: TGTGCCAGCTCACCACCCCCTCTCTCAAGGCAATTGAACACTGAAGCTTTCTTT. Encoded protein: CASSPPPLSRQLNTEAFF.

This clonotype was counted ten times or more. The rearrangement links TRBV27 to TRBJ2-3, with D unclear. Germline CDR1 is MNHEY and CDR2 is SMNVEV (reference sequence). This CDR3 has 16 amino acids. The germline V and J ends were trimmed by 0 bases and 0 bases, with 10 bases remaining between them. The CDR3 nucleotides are TGTGCCAGCAGTTTATCCCCGCAGGCTAGCACAGATACGCAGTATTTT. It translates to CASSLSPQASTDTQYF.

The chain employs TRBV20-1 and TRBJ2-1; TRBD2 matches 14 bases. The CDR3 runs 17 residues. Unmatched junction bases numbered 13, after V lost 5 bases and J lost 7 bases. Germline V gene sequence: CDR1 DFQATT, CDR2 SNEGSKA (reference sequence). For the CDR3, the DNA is TGCAGTGCTTGGGGACTAGCGGGAGATTACCCCAGGAATGAGCAGTTCTTC. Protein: CSAWGLAGDYPRNEQFF.

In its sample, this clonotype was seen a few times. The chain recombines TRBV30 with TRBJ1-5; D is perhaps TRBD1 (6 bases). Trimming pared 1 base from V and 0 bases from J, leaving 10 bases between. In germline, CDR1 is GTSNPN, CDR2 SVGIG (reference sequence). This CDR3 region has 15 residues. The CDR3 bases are TGTGCCTGGAGTGCCGGACAGTATAGCAATCAGCCCCAGCATTTT. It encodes CAWSAGQYSNQPQHF.

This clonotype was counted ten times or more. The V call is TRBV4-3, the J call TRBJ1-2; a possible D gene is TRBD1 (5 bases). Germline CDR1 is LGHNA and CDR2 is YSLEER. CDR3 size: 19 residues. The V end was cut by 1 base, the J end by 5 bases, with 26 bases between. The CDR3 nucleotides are TGCGCCAGCAGCCAAGGGGAAGTAGGCAGGGCGGATCGGGGTTATGGCTACACCTTC. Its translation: CASSQGEVGRADRGYGYTF.

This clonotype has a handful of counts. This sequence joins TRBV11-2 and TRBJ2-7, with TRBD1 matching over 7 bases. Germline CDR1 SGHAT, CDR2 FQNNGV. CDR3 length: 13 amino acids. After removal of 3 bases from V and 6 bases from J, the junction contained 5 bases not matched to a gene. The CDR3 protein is CASSFTGDGEQYF. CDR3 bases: TGTGCCAGCAGCTTCACAGGGGACGGCGAGCAGTACTTC. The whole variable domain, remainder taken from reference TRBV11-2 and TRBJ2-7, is EAGVAQSPRYKIIEKRQSVAFWCNPISGHATLYWYQQILGQGPKLLIQFQNNGVVDDSQLPKDRFSAERLKGVDSTLKIQPAKLEDSAVYLCASSFTGDGEQYFGPGTRLTVT.